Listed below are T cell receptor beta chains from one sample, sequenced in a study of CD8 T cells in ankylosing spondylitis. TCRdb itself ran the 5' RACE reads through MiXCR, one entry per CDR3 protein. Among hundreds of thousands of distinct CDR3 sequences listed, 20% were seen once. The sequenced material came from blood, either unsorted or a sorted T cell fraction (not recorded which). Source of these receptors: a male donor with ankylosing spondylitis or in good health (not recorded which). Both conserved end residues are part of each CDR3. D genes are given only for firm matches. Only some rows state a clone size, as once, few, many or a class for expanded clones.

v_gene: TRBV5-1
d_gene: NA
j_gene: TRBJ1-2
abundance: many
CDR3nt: TGCGCCAGCAGCTTGCAGGACAGCTACTATGGCTACACCTTC
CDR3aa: CASSLQDSYYGYTF

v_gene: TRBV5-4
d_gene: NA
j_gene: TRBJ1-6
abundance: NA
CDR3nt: TGTGCCAGCAGATTGGGTGGCGGAGCCTATAATTCACCCCTCCACTTT
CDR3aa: CASRLGGGAYNSPLHF

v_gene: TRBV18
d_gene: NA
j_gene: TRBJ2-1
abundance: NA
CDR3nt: TGTGCCAGCTCCCTGGGGACTGGAAACAATGAGCAGTTCTTC
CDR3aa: CASSLGTGNNEQFF

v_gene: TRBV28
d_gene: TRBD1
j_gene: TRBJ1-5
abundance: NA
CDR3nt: TGTGCCAGCAGTCCGATACGCGGACAGGGCAATCAGCCCCAGCATTTT
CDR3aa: CASSPIRGQGNQPQHF

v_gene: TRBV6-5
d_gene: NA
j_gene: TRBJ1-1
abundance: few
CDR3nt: TGTGCCAGCAGTTACGGGGGGATACTCATGAACACTGAAGCTTTCTTT
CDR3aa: CASSYGGILMNTEAFF

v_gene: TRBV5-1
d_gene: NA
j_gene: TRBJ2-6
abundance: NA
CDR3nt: TGCGCCAGCAGCTTGGATGGCAGGGGTTCTGGGGCCAACGTCCTGACTTTC
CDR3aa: CASSLDGRGSGANVLTF

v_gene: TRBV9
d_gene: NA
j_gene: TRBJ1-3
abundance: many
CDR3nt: TGTGCCAGCAGCGTAGCTACAACTGGCTCTGGAAACACCATATATTTT
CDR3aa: CASSVATTGSGNTIYF

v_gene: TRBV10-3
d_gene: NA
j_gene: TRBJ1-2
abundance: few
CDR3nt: TGTGCCATCAGTGAGACGGACAGACACTTAACTTATGGCTACACCTTC
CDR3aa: CAISETDRHLTYGYTF

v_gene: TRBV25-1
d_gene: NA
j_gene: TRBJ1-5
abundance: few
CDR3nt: TGTGCCAGCAGTGAAAGCGGCATTATCAATCAGCCCCAGCATTTT
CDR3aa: CASSESGIINQPQHF

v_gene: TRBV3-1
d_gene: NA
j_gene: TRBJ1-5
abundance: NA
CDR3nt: TGTGCCAGCAGCCAAAGGGGTCAAGCGCAGCCCCAGCATTTT
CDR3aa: CASSQRGQAQPQHF

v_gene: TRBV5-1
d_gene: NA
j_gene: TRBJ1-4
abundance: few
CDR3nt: TGCGCCAGCAGCCCCGGGACCCCCAATGAAAAACTGTTTTTT
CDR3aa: CASSPGTPNEKLFF

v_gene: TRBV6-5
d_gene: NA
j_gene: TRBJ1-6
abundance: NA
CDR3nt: TGTGCCAGCAGTTACTCCCGGAGTGGTGAATCACCCCTCCACTTT
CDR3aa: CASSYSRSGESPLHF

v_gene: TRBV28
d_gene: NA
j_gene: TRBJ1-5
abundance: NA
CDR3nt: TGTGCCAGCAGTTCACCCAAGGGCACTCAGTGGCCCCAGCATTTT
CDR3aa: CASSSPKGTQWPQHF

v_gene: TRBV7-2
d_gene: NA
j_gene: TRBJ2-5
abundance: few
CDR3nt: TGTGCCAGCAGCTTAGCCGGCAGGGGTGGAGAGACCCAGTACTTC
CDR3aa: CASSLAGRGGETQYF

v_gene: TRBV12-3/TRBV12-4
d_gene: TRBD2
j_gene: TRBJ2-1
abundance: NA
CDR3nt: TGTGCCAGCAGGCAACCGGGACTAGCGGCTTACAATGAGCAGTTCTTC
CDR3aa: CASRQPGLAAYNEQFF

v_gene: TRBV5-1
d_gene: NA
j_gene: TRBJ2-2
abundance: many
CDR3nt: TGCGCCAGCAGCTTGGGCTCTAGCCTGAACACCGGGGAGCTGTTTTTT
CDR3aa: CASSLGSSLNTGELFF

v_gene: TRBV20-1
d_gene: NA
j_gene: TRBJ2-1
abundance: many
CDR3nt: TGCAGTGCTAGCGACAGGTCACGCAATGAGCAGTTCTTC
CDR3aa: CSASDRSRNEQFF

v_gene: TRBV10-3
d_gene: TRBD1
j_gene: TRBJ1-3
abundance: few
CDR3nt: TGTGCCATCAGTGAGCAGACAGGGGCTGGAAACACCATATATTTT
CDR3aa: CAISEQTGAGNTIYF

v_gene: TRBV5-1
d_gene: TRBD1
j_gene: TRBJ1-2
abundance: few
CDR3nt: TGCGCCAGCAGCTCCGGTCAGGGGGCGCCGGCCAACTATGGCTACACCTTC
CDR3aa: CASSSGQGAPANYGYTF

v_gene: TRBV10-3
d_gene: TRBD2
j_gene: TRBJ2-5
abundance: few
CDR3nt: TGTGCCATCAGCACATCCAGCGGGGGGCGGGAGACCCAGTACTTC
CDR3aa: CAISTSSGGRETQYF

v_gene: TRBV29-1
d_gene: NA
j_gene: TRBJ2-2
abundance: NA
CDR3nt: TGCAGCGCTCCCGGACAGAACACCGGGGAGCTGTTTTTT
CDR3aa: CSAPGQNTGELFF

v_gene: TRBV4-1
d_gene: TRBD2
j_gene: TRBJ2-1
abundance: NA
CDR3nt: TGCGCCACCAGCCAAGGTCCAGCGGGAGTACTATCCGAGCAGTTCTTC
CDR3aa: CATSQGPAGVLSEQFF

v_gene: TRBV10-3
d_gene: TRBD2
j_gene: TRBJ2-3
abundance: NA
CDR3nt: TGTGCCATCAGTTTATCCCGAGGGACTAGCGGGTGGAGCACAGATACGCAGTATTTT
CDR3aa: CAISLSRGTSGWSTDTQYF

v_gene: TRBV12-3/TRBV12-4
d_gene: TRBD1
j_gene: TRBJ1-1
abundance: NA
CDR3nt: TGTGCCAGCACCCTACAGGGGGCGAACACTGAAGCTTTCTTT
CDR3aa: CASTLQGANTEAFF

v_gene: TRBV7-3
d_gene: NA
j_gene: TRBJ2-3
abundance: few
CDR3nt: TGTGCCAGCAGCCGAGCTAGCGGCACAGATACGCAGTATTTT
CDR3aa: CASSRASGTDTQYF

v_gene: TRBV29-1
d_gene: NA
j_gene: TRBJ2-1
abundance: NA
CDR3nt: TGCAGCGTTGAAGATCCGATCGGGAAGGCCTCCAATGAGCAGTTCTTC
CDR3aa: CSVEDPIGKASNEQFF

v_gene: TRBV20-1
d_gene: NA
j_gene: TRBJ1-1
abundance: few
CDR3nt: TGCAGTGCTAGAGATGTGATGCACGGCGAAGCTTTCTTT
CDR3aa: CSARDVMHGEAFF

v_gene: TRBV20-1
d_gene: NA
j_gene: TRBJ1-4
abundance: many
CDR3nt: TGCAGTGCTAGCAAGGGAAAGGCGGAACAACTGTTTTTT
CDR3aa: CSASKGKAEQLFF

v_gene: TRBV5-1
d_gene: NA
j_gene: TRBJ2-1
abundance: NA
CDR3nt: TGCGCCAGCAGCGAGGAAGCGGGCCCCCACAATGAGCAGTTCTTC
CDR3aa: CASSEEAGPHNEQFF

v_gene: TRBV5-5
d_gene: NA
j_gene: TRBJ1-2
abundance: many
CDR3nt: TGTGCCAGCAGCTTGGCCGGGGATCCTAACTATGGCTACACCTTC
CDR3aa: CASSLAGDPNYGYTF

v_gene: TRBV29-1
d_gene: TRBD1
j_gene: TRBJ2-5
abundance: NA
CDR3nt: TGCAGCGTGCTGACAGGGGTAGAGACCCAGTACTTC
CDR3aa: CSVLTGVETQYF

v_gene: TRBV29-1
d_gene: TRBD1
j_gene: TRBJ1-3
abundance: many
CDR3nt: TGCAGCGTTGGAGGGACAGAGAACTCTGGAAACACCATATATTTT
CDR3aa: CSVGGTENSGNTIYF